The clone carrying this T cell receptor beta chain has just a few counts. The target antigen is unknown. This record comes from a study of cytomegalovirus exposure and HLA in healthy donors. General study results and limits: The tendency of first-cohort TCR clusters to co-occur in the 100 to 150 validation repertoires was identified by a subsequent analysis. The authors enumerated around 150 TCR beta chains as linked to cytomegalovirus. Through in vitro validation, three CMV-associated chains were shown to be specific for CMV antigens.

The CDR3 sequence is 14 residues long. Germline V gives CDR1 ENHRY, CDR2 SYGVKD. J lost 4 bases, V lost 6 bases, and 7 bases had no gene match. Generated by immunoSEQ multiplex PCR, the TCRdb table keeps only in-frame clones and is missing some. This sample has about 130,000 clones, with about nine tenths found just once. Sample: PBMCs. This chain connects TRBV10-3 to TRBJ1-1, with 8 bases fitting TRBD1. The TCR comes from a young man in good health and CMV-seronegative. CDR3 protein: CAIRMSGQGTEAFF. CDR3 nucleotide sequence: TGTGCCATCAGGATGTCAGGACAGGGCACTGAAGCTTTCTTT.